These T cell receptor beta chains were read from a single sample in a study of long-term antiretroviral therapy in people with HIV. Only in-frame clones appear in the TCRdb table, and some are missing; sequencing was by immunoSEQ multiplex PCR. This sample has about 35,000 clones, with around 74% found just once. This specimen consisted of unsorted PBMCs, obtained 3 years after starting antiretroviral therapy. Receptors originate from a man aged 45-65 years with HIV. The CDR3 runs from the conserved cysteine through the conserved F or W. The D gene is left open where the match is weak. For some rows the clone size is stated as once, few or many, or as a class when expanded; others skip it.

TRBD1	-	TRBV19	TRBJ2-2	CASSSRNLRQGRAGELFF	TGTGCCAGTAGTTCCCGAAATTTAAGACAGGGAAGAGCCGGGGAGCTGTTTTTT
-	-	TRBV6-5	TRBJ2-7	CASRQESSYEQYF	TGTGCCAGCCGACAGGAGAGCTCCTACGAGCAGTACTTC
-	-	TRBV29-1	TRBJ1-2	CSVPMQSLNGYTF	TGCAGCGTTCCTATGCAATCTTTGAATGGCTACACCTTC
TRBD2	-	TRBV7-2	TRBJ2-1	CASSPAGTSGVGSYNEQFF	TGTGCCAGCAGCCCCGCCGGGACTAGCGGAGTGGGCTCCTACAATGAGCAGTTCTTC
-	-	TRBV4-3	TRBJ2-2	CASSHSLGGPGFGELFF	TGCGCCAGCAGCCACTCACTTGGGGGCCCCGGCTTCGGGGAGCTGTTTTTT
-	-	TRBV18	TRBJ1-5	CASSPGGPQHF	TGTGCCAGCTCACCGGGGGGGCCCCAGCATTTT
-	-	TRBV18	TRBJ1-1	CASSPKLGVNTEAFF	TGTGCCAGCTCACCAAAGTTGGGGGTGAACACTGAAGCTTTCTTT
TRBD2	-	TRBV2	TRBJ2-5	CASVRLAGVQETQYF	TGTGCCAGCGTGAGACTAGCGGGGGTTCAAGAGACCCAGTACTTC
-	-	TRBV28	TRBJ2-7	CASRPLLYWKLLNYEQYF	TGTGCCAGCAGACCCCTCCTCTACTGGAAACTTTTAAACTACGAGCAGTACTTC
TRBD1	-	TRBV19	TRBJ2-2	CASTLQGAGTGELFF	TGTGCCAGTACCTTACAGGGGGCGGGAACCGGGGAGCTGTTTTTT
-	-	TRBV10-3	TRBJ2-3	CAISGSGARGKGDSQYF	TGTGCCATCAGTGGGAGTGGGGCCAGGGGCAAGGGGGATTCGCAGTATTTT
-	-	TRBV5-1	TRBJ1-2	CASSATHPGPEVGYTF	TGCGCCAGCAGCGCAACGCACCCCGGGCCTGAAGTAGGCTACACCTTC
-	-	TRBV5-5	TRBJ2-7	CASSLAYEQYF	TGTGCCAGCAGCTTGGCCTACGAGCAGTACTTC
-	-	TRBV2	TRBJ1-2	CASSPQAYGYTF	TGTGCCAGCAGTCCACAGGCCTATGGCTACACCTTC
TRBD2	-	TRBV27	TRBJ2-5	CASSPRTSGRETQYF	TGTGCCAGCAGTCCGCGGACTAGCGGGAGGGAGACCCAGTACTTC
-	-	TRBV5-1	TRBJ1-1	CASSFRGNTEAFF	TGCGCCAGCAGCTTCAGGGGGAACACTGAAGCTTTCTTT
-	-	TRBV30	TRBJ1-5	CAWGTGGGVINQPQHF	TGTGCCTGGGGGACCGGAGGCGGGGTGATCAATCAGCCCCAGCATTTT
-	-	TRBV28	TRBJ1-3	CASSLDSSGNTIYF	TGTGCCAGCAGCCTCGACAGCTCTGGAAACACCATATATTTT
TRBD1	-	TRBV5-5	TRBJ2-3	CASSSPGQGTDTQYF	TGTGCCAGCAGCTCACCGGGACAGGGAACAGATACGCAGTATTTT
TRBD1	-	TRBV7-9	TRBJ1-4	CAGQGVEEKLFF	TGTGCCGGACAGGGAGTGGAAGAAAAACTGTTTTTT
-	once	TRBV7-2	TRBJ2-2	CASSLVALDTGELFF	TGTGCCAGCAGCTTAGTGGCTCTTGACACCGGGGAGCTGTTTTTT
-	-	TRBV7-2	TRBJ2-1	CASSGPYNEQFF	TGTGCCAGCAGTGGACCATACAATGAGCAGTTCTTC
-	-	TRBV7-2	TRBJ2-1	CASSRGQLFDNEQFF	TGTGCCAGCAGCCGCGGACAGTTATTCGACAATGAGCAGTTCTTC
TRBD1	-	TRBV28	TRBJ2-2	CASSSQGAGTGELFF	TGTGCCAGCAGTTCACAGGGGGCCGGGACCGGGGAGCTGTTTTTT
-	-	TRBV27	TRBJ1-4	CASSFGRANEKLFF	TGTGCCAGCAGTTTCGGTCGGGCTAATGAAAAACTGTTTTTT
TRBD1	few	TRBV6-5	TRBJ2-7	CASSKDRGYEQYF	TGTGCCAGCAGCAAAGACAGGGGGTACGAGCAGTACTTC
-	-	TRBV4-3	TRBJ2-5	CASSLDVGGAGETQYF	TGCGCCAGCAGCCTAGACGTGGGGGGGGCTGGAGAGACCCAGTACTTC
TRBD2	-	TRBV30	TRBJ2-2	CAWARAGSTGELFF	TGTGCCTGGGCCAGAGCGGGGTCCACCGGGGAGCTGTTTTTT
-	-	TRBV30	TRBJ2-7	CAWSSLGRYEQYF	TGTGCCTGGAGTTCCCTGGGTCGGTACGAGCAGTACTTC
-	-	TRBV4-3	TRBJ1-2	CASSPQGAYGYTF	TGCGCCAGCAGCCCGCAGGGTGCCTATGGCTACACCTTC
-	-	TRBV7-9	TRBJ2-3	CASSPNSGDTQYF	TGTGCCAGCAGCCCCAATAGTGGAGATACGCAGTATTTT
TRBD1	-	TRBV2	TRBJ1-1	CASSDSPDRRNTEAFF	TGTGCCAGCAGTGATTCGCCGGACAGGAGGAACACTGAAGCTTTCTTT
-	-	TRBV7-8	TRBJ1-5	CASSLGDPGGNQPQHF	TGTGCCAGCAGCTTAGGGGACCCTGGTGGCAATCAGCCCCAGCATTTT
-	few	TRBV19	TRBJ2-1	CASSSQRAVREQFF	TGTGCCAGTAGTAGCCAACGGGCGGTTCGGGAGCAGTTCTTC
-	few	TRBV28	TRBJ1-5	CASSLPHRSNQPQHF	TGTGCCAGCAGTTTACCACACCGTAGCAATCAGCCCCAGCATTTT
TRBD1	-	TRBV27	TRBJ2-2	CASSHRDRGTGELFF	TGTGCCAGCAGTCACCGGGACAGGGGTACCGGGGAGCTGTTTTTT
-	-	TRBV29-1	TRBJ2-3	CSVDLASSTDTQYF	TGCAGCGTTGACTTGGCGAGTAGCACAGATACGCAGTATTTT
-	-	TRBV28	TRBJ1-5	CASSKRFRRSNQPQHF	TGTGCCAGCAGTAAAAGGTTCAGGAGAAGCAATCAGCCCCAGCATTTT
-	-	TRBV2	TRBJ2-1	CASSASVWGEQFF	TGTGCCAGCAGTGCCAGCGTTTGGGGTGAGCAGTTCTTC
-	-	TRBV6-4	TRBJ1-5	CASSDQGGQPQHF	TGTGCCAGCAGTGATCAGGGAGGTCAGCCCCAGCATTTT
-	-	TRBV5-6	TRBJ2-2	CASSLTGRFTGELFF	TGTGCCAGCAGCTTAACAGGAAGGTTCACCGGGGAGCTGTTTTTT
-	-	TRBV4-2	TRBJ1-6	CASTKGRSSYNSPLHF	TGTGCCAGCACCAAAGGACGGAGCTCCTATAATTCACCCCTCCACTTT
-	once	TRBV28	TRBJ1-5	CASRPIGTSGRSNQPQHF	TGTGCCAGCAGGCCCATTGGGACATCCGGGAGGTCCAATCAGCCCCAGCATTTT
TRBD2	medium-sized	TRBV19	TRBJ2-1	CASSISGVNEQFF	TGTGCCAGTAGTATCAGCGGGGTCAATGAGCAGTTCTTC
TRBD2	-	TRBV4-3	TRBJ2-1	CASSHRLANEQFF	TGCGCCAGCAGCCACAGACTAGCCAATGAGCAGTTCTTC
-	-	TRBV14	TRBJ2-7	CASSQYGNYEQYF	TGTGCCAGCAGCCAATACGGTAACTACGAGCAGTACTTC
-	-	TRBV15	TRBJ2-3	CATSRGSPTDTQYF	TGTGCCACCAGCCGCGGGTCGCCCACAGATACGCAGTATTTT
TRBD1	once	TRBV9	TRBJ2-7	CASSVATGQGAYEQYF	TGTGCCAGCAGCGTAGCTACGGGACAGGGGGCCTACGAGCAGTACTTC
-	few	TRBV27	TRBJ2-7	CASKEISSYEQYF	TGTGCCAGCAAGGAAATAAGCTCCTACGAGCAGTACTTC
-	-	TRBV7-2	TRBJ2-7	CASSLGGPERQYF	TGTGCCAGCAGCTTAGGGGGCCCGGAGCGGCAGTACTTC
-	few	TRBV5-1	TRBJ1-5	CASSFLPGDSNQPQHF	TGCGCCAGCAGCTTTCTCCCAGGGGATAGCAATCAGCCCCAGCATTTT
-	-	TRBV7-2	TRBJ1-1	CASIPRVNTEAFF	TGTGCCAGCATCCCTAGGGTGAACACTGAAGCTTTCTTT
-	-	TRBV6-5	TRBJ1-1	CASSWAMNTEAFF	TGTGCCAGCAGTTGGGCAATGAACACTGAAGCTTTCTTT
TRBD1	-	TRBV28	TRBJ2-7	CASSSYTGGYEQYF	TGTGCCAGCAGTTCGTACACAGGGGGCTACGAGCAGTACTTC
-	-	TRBV19	TRBJ2-2	CASSSGRVNTGELFF	TGTGCCAGTAGCTCGGGGAGAGTGAACACCGGGGAGCTGTTTTTT